The 5 T cell receptor beta chains in this list originate from one sample, sequenced in a study of control samples from healthy donors and cancer patients. Using immunoSEQ multiplex PCR, the repertoire was profiled, and TCRdb retains in-frame clones only, with some absent. The top ten hold less than 1.5% of the sample, which has around 110,000 clones, roughly nine tenths seen once. The sequencing input was PBMCs. These receptors came from a woman aged 50 to 60 with colorectal cancer.

The V call is TRBV29-1, the J call TRBJ2-7; TRBD2 is a possible D gene (6 bases). V was shortened by 6 bases and J by 4 bases, with 13 bases between the two germline ends. Germline V gene data show CDR1 as SQVTM and CDR2 as ANQGSEA. CDR3 length: 12 residues. DNA of the CDR3: TGCAGCGTCCTATCGGCGGGGTACGAGCAGTACTTC. Translation: CSVLSAGYEQYF.

The chain recombines TRBV28 with TRBJ2-3; D not resolved. Looked up from germline, CDR1 is MDHEN and CDR2 is SYDVKM. CDR3 size: 14 residues. Trimming took 3 bases from V and 4 from J, leaving 11 bases between them. The CDR3 protein is CASSFSRVADTQYF. CDR3 coding DNA: TGTGCCAGCAGTTTTAGTCGAGTAGCAGATACGCAGTATTTT.

The CDR3 DNA reads as TGTGCCACCAGCAGAGAGTCCGGATTGAACACTGAAGCTTTCTTT. Its protein is CATSRESGLNTEAFF. V is TRBV15 and J is TRBJ1-1; D unresolved. V lost 0 bases and J 0 bases, leaving 8 bases between the germline ends. The CDR3 has 15 amino acids. CDR1 is LNHNV, CDR2 YYDKDF, per germline (reference sequence).

This clone was seen a handful of times. V is TRBV7-6 and J is TRBJ2-3, with TRBD2 matching 8 bases. The germline V gene has CDR1 SGHVS and CDR2 FNYEAQ. This CDR3 contains 14 residues. V lost 5 bases to trimming and J lost 3 bases; unmatched junction nucleotides: 4. CDR3 nucleotide sequence: TGTGCCAGCAGCCTCGGGAGGGGTACAGATACGCAGTATTTT. Protein product: CASSLGRGTDTQYF.

The rearrangement links TRBV2 to TRBJ1-5; 8 nucleotides agree with TRBD1. Losses at the gene ends were 5 bases for V and 6 bases for J; bases not matched to a gene: 9. The CDR3 consists of 15 residues. CDR1 and CDR2 (germline): SNHLY, FYNNEI. CDR3 in DNA: TGTGCCAGCAGTTTGGACAGGGCATCGCGTCAGCCCCAGCATTTT. Its translation is CASSLDRASRQPQHF. Drawing the rest from reference TRBV2 and TRBJ1-5, the complete variable domain is EPEVTQTPSHQVTQMGQEVILRCVPISNHLYFYWYRQILGQKVEFLVSFYNNEISEKSEIFDDQFSVERPDGSNFTLKIRSTKLEDSAMYFCASSLDRASRQPQHFGDGTRLSIL.